This T cell receptor (beta chain) was documented in a study of cytomegalovirus exposure and HLA in healthy donors. Study results and limitations: High specificity and sensitivity for cytomegalovirus status were reported for the classifier.

TCRdb's table, derived via immunoSEQ multiplex PCR, lists solely in-frame clones and lacks some. The table lists about 120,000 clones, about 84% of them singletons, with roughly 2% in the top ten. Germline CDR1 SEHNR, CDR2 FQNEAQ (reference sequence). Trimming stripped 7 bases from V and 0 bases from J, with 8 bases between. The CDR3 consists of 13 residues. As concerns this clone: Its antigen is not identified.

The chain links TRBV7-9 to TRBJ2-3; D is unresolved. Sequencing was performed on PBMCs. This sequence originates from a woman in her twenties or thirties in good health and CMV-seronegative. This CDR3 reads CASKSGSTDTQYF. In nucleotides, the CDR3 is TGTGCCAGCAAATCCGGTAGCACAGATACGCAGTATTTT.